The 15 T cell receptor beta chains reported below all come from one sample, sequenced in a study of blood T cell repertoires in COVID-19. Measured with immunoSEQ multiplex PCR; TCRdb has only the in-frame clones, and not every one. The sample contains 150,000 or so clones, about 88% of which appear only once. The source material was peripheral blood. Receptor source: a man aged 18 to 35 with acute or convalescent COVID-19.

The chain is built from TRBV9 and TRBJ1-5; D possibly corresponds to TRBD1 (5 bases). Trimming left V 4 bases short and J 1 base short, with 9 bases between. Germline CDR1 and CDR2: SGDLS and YYNGEE. This CDR3 contains 14 residues. This CDR3 reads CASSSGQSNQPQHF. The CDR3 bases are TGTGCCAGCAGCTCAGGACAAAGCAATCAGCCCCAGCATTTT.

The rearrangement joins TRBV6-5 to TRBJ2-7, with 8 bases lining up with TRBD1. Trimming at V came to 6 bases and at J to 0 bases, leaving 4 bases not matched to a gene. The CDR3 length is 14 residues. Per the germline V gene, CDR1 is MNHEY and CDR2 is SVGAGI. The CDR3 spells CASSRDRSSYEQYF. CDR3 nucleotide sequence: TGTGCCAGCAGCCGGGACAGGAGCTCCTACGAGCAGTACTTC.

This clone was counted a few times. The chain carries TRBV7-9 and TRBJ1-3, with TRBD1 matching over 9 bases. Germline lookup yields CDR1 SEHNR and CDR2 FQNEAQ (reference sequence). This CDR3 is 14 amino acids long. V lost 5 bases and J lost 9; bases outside the gene matches: 8. The CDR3 DNA reads TGTGCCAGCAGCGGACAGGGGACCGGAGGCACCATATATTTT. Translating it yields CASSGQGTGGTIYF.

The CDR3 sequence is CASSQEGGGLYNEQFF. CDR3 nucleotides: TGTGCCAGCTCACAAGAGGGGGGGGGCCTCTACAATGAGCAGTTCTTC. The chain combines TRBV18 with TRBJ2-1, with a tentative D call TRBD2 (7 bases). Germline CDR1 is KGHSH and CDR2 is LQKENI. Trimming took off 4 bases at V and 3 bases at J, with 16 bases between the two ends. The CDR3 length is 16 residues.

V usage is TRBV25-1 and J usage is TRBJ1-6; perhaps TRBD1 as D (6 bases). The germline V and J ends were trimmed by 6 bases and 4 bases, with 22 bases remaining between them. Germline assignment: CDR1 MGHDK and CDR2 SYGVNS. This CDR3 is 18 amino acids long. CDR3 sequence: CASSASLGNRAYNSPLHF. The DNA of the CDR3 is TGTGCCAGCAGCGCGTCCCTAGGGAACAGGGCGTATAATTCACCCCTCCACTTT.

The V gene is TRBV6-5, the J gene TRBJ1-3; 9 bases line up with TRBD1. The CDR3 has 15 amino acids. The J segment lost 4 bases and the V segment lost 8 bases, leaving 9 bases of the junction unmatched. Germline V gene data show CDR1 as MNHEY and CDR2 as SVGAGI. CDR3 nucleotides: TGTGCCAGCGACCGGACAGGGGAAATAGGAAACACCATATATTTT. As protein: CASDRTGEIGNTIYF.

This clone was picked up many times. The V call is TRBV6-4, the J call TRBJ2-3; 10 bases map to TRBD2. Germline trimming cut 2 bases from V and 4 bases from J; bases unmatched to any gene: 3. The CDR3 loop spans 15 amino acids. Germline loops: CDR1 MRHNA, CDR2 SNTAGT. The CDR3 DNA is TGTGCCAGCAGTGACACTAGCGGGGCGCCAGATACGCAGTATTTT. This gives the protein CASSDTSGAPDTQYF.

The rearrangement joins TRBV24-1 to TRBJ2-2; the D gene is possibly TRBD1 (6 bases). This CDR3 region has 17 residues. Trimming removed 0 bases from V and 0 bases from J, with 10 bases in between. Per germline, CDR1 KGHDR and CDR2 SFDVKD. As DNA, the CDR3 is TGTGCCACCAGTGATTTGCATCGGACAGCGAACACCGGGGAGCTGTTTTTT. As protein: CATSDLHRTANTGELFF.

The rearrangement joins TRBV2 to TRBJ1-1; 7 nucleotides agree with TRBD1. The CDR3 has 13 residues. The junction had 4 bases not matched to a gene; V was cut back by 8 bases and J by 1 base. Germline CDR1 reads SNHLY; CDR2 reads FYNNEI. The CDR3 is CASGGTENTEAFF. CDR3 nucleotides: TGTGCCAGCGGCGGGACAGAGAACACTGAAGCTTTCTTT.

The V call is TRBV5-8, the J call TRBJ1-2, with TRBD1 matching over 10 bases. The CDR3 is made up of 16 amino acids. The V gene end was trimmed by 4 bases and the J gene end by 3 bases; junction bases not matched to a gene: 9. From germline, CDR1 is SGHTS and CDR2 YDEGEE. CDR3 protein: CASSEMGQGFHYGYTF. In nucleotides, the CDR3 is TGTGCCAGCAGCGAAATGGGACAGGGGTTTCACTATGGCTACACCTTC.

This clone was counted a single time. This chain joins TRBV20-1 and TRBJ1-1; D uncertain. The CDR3 extends over 11 amino acids. From germline, CDR1 is DFQATT and CDR2 SNEGSKA (reference sequence). V lost 7 bases, J lost 3 bases, and 9 bases lay in between. CDR3 DNA: TGCAGTGGGGGAGGCGACACTGAAGCTTTCTTT. Encoded protein: CSGGGDTEAFF.

The V gene is TRBV18, the J gene TRBJ1-1; no definite D call. The germline gives CDR1 KGHSH, CDR2 LQKENI. The length of the CDR3 is 14 residues. The V and J ends lost 3 bases and 8 bases respectively, with 16 bases between them. In DNA form, the CDR3 reads TGTGCCAGCTCACCCTTCGAACAGACCACAGAAGCTTTCTTT. Protein product: CASSPFEQTTEAFF.

The chain carries TRBV2 and TRBJ1-5; D is unclear. CDR1 is SNHLY, CDR2 FYNNEI, per germline. Trimming cost V 7 bases and J 0 bases, with 19 bases left between them. The CDR3 is 17 amino acids. CDR3 DNA sequence: TGTGCCAGCAATAGACACCAAGTCGACTATAGCAATCAGCCCCAGCATTTT. Protein product: CASNRHQVDYSNQPQHF. The full variable domain, in which reference TRBV2 and TRBJ1-5 provide the parts outside the CDR3, is EPEVTQTPSHQVTQMGQEVILRCVPISNHLYFYWYRQILGQKVEFLVSFYNNEISEKSEIFDDQFSVERPDGSNFTLKIRSTKLEDSAMYFCASNRHQVDYSNQPQHFGDGTRLSIL.

The chain has TRBV30 and TRBJ1-2, with no clear D. Looked up from germline, CDR1 is GTSNPN and CDR2 is SVGIG (reference sequence). The germline V and J ends were trimmed by 8 bases and 4 bases, with 11 bases remaining between them. The CDR3 is 11 residues long. The CDR3 coding sequence is TGTGCCGGGCACGACATCTATGGCTACACCTTC. Its translation: CAGHDIYGYTF.

The V call is TRBV19, the J call TRBJ1-6; D not resolved. The CDR3 has 17 residues. V lost 0 bases, J lost 6 bases, and 15 bases lay in between. The germline gives CDR1 LNHDA, CDR2 SQIVND (reference sequence). CDR3 residues: CASSIDLLGGPNSPLHF. CDR3 bases: TGTGCCAGTAGTATAGATCTTCTTGGAGGGCCTAATTCACCCCTCCACTTT.